The 25 T cell receptor beta chains presented below share a single source sample, sequenced in a study of CD8+ T cells in alopecia areata (dated by TCRdb to about 2018). Libraries came from the immunoSEQ multiplex PCR assay. To provide template for TCR sequencing, every sample had RNA extracted and reverse transcribed into cDNA. TCRdb provides this immuneACCESS table in a form limited to in-frame rearrangements. Some clones are lacking; in checked studies, under half of them reflect an unresolved V gene, and why the rest are absent is not known. Counted in this sample were some 170,000 clones; less than 75% of them appeared once. The ten largest account for about an eighth of the sample. The time point label of this sample denotes: baseline before oral tofacitinib. Here the sequenced sample was CD8+ T cells sorted from blood, taken at week 0. The receptor source for this set is a human donor with alopecia areata.

The chain recombines TRBV30 with TRBJ1-6; TRBD1 aligns across 9 bases. The germline V gene encodes CDR1 GTSNPN and CDR2 SVGIG (reference sequence). J gave up 7 bases and V 5 bases, and 6 bases lay outside the gene matches. The CDR3 contains 14 residues. The CDR3 here is CAWDRDRVNSPLHF. The CDR3 nucleotides read TGTGCCTGGGACCGGGACAGGGTGAATTCACCCCTCCACTTT.

The chain is built from TRBV4-2 and TRBJ1-4, with 11 bases lining up with TRBD1. Unmatched junction bases numbered 1, after V lost 0 bases and J lost 4 bases. Germline V gene lookup returns CDR1 LGHNA and CDR2 YNFKEQ. The CDR3 spans 16 residues. The CDR3 DNA is TGTGCCAGCAGCCAAGAAGGGACAGGGGGTAATGAAAAACTGTTTTTT. It specifies CASSQEGTGGNEKLFF.

This chain links TRBV13 with TRBJ2-7; D gene uncertain. This CDR3 has 13 residues. The germline V gene encodes CDR1 PRHDT and CDR2 FYEKMQ (reference sequence). V was trimmed by 5 bases and J by 3 bases, leaving 11 bases between them. CDR3 coding DNA: TGTGCCAGCAGCCCCGGACCTAACTACGAGCAGTACTTC. This encodes CASSPGPNYEQYF.

The chain recombines TRBV30 with TRBJ2-7; TRBD1 aligns across 9 bases. Germline V CDR1 and CDR2: GTSNPN, SVGIG (reference sequence). The ends lost 4 bases at V and 0 bases at J; junction bases unmatched: 4. This CDR3 spans 14 amino acids. CDR3 amino acids: CAWTGTGSSYEQYF. The CDR3 DNA reads as TGTGCCTGGACCGGGACAGGGAGCTCCTACGAGCAGTACTTC.

The chain is built from TRBV9 and TRBJ1-2, with D tentatively TRBD1 (5 bases). CDR1 and CDR2 (germline): SGDLS, YYNGEE. Trimming removed 5 bases at V and 4 bases at J, with 12 bases between. The CDR3 spans 13 residues. Here the CDR3 reads CASRLGGGYGYTF. The CDR3 DNA reads TGTGCCAGCAGGCTAGGCGGGGGCTATGGCTACACCTTC.

This clone was picked up a small number of times. The genes are TRBV6-5 and TRBJ2-5, with 8 bases that match TRBD1. Germline lookup yields CDR1 MNHEY and CDR2 SVGAGI. Trimming removed 7 bases from V and 0 bases from J; junction bases left unmatched: 7. CDR3 length: 15 amino acids. The CDR3 spells CASTATGGYQETQYF. Here the CDR3 DNA reads TGTGCCAGCACGGCAACAGGGGGGTACCAAGAGACCCAGTACTTC.

The chain carries TRBV5-1 and TRBJ2-5, with D possibly matching TRBD1 (6 bases). The CDR3 is made up of 12 amino acids. Germline lookup yields CDR1 SGHRS and CDR2 YFSETQ. With 1 base removed from V and 5 bases from J, the gap between germline ends came to 6 bases. CDR3 sequence: CASSLRGETQYF. The CDR3 DNA reads TGCGCCAGCAGCTTGAGGGGGGAGACCCAGTACTTC. The variable domain in full, with the rest retrieved from reference TRBV5-1 and TRBJ2-5, is KAGVTQTPRYLIKTRGQQVTLSCSPISGHRSVSWYQQTPGQGLQFLFEYFSETQRNKGNFPGRFSGRQFSNSRSEMNVSTLELGDSALYLCASSLRGETQYFGPGTRLLVL.

The chain couples TRBV29-1 to TRBJ2-1; D possibly corresponds to TRBD2 (5 bases). The CDR3 spans 11 residues. Germline-derived CDR1 and CDR2 are SQVTM and ANQGSEA. Trimming stripped 6 bases from V and 6 bases from J, with 9 bases between. Here the CDR3 reads CSVAGGNEQFF. DNA of the CDR3: TGCAGCGTAGCCGGAGGCAATGAGCAGTTCTTC.

The chain employs TRBV5-6 and TRBJ2-5; no reliable D call. The ends were cut back, 0 bases at V and 4 bases at J, with 4 bases in the middle. Germline values: CDR1 SGHDT, CDR2 YYEEEE. The CDR3 is 12 amino acids. CDR3 loop: CASSLGRETQYF. In DNA, the CDR3 is TGTGCCAGCAGCTTGGGCAGAGAGACCCAGTACTTC.

There are a few counts of this clone. The rearrangement uses TRBV28 and TRBJ2-3, with 8 bases matching TRBD2. Germline V gene lookup returns CDR1 MDHEN and CDR2 SYDVKM. Losses at the gene ends were 6 bases for V and 1 base for J; bases not matched to a gene: 6. The CDR3 runs to 15 residues. The CDR3 protein is CASSRGRGGTDTQYF. As DNA, the CDR3 is TGTGCCAGCAGCCGAGGGCGGGGGGGCACAGATACGCAGTATTTT.

This rearrangement joins TRBV6-5 to TRBJ1-5, with D possibly being TRBD1 (5 bases). The ends were cut back, 6 bases at V and 0 bases at J, with 12 bases in the middle. Germline V CDR1 and CDR2: MNHEY, SVGAGI. The CDR3 has 15 amino acids. CDR3 coding DNA: TGTGCCAGCAGAGACAGTTTCCATAGCAATCAGCCCCAGCATTTT. Amino acid sequence: CASRDSFHSNQPQHF.

The rearrangement uses TRBV27 and TRBJ1-1; 7 bases match TRBD1. The germline gives CDR1 MNHEY, CDR2 SMNVEV (reference sequence). The CDR3 has 16 amino acids. With 4 bases clipped from V and 0 bases from J, the junction kept 8 bases outside the gene matches. The CDR3 spells CASSSLTTGVNTEAFF. DNA of the CDR3: TGTGCCAGCAGTTCCCTAACTACAGGGGTGAACACTGAAGCTTTCTTT.

The chain is built from TRBV4-2 and TRBJ2-7; weak D call: TRBD1 (6 bases). Trimming shortened V by 0 bases and J by 0 bases, and 18 bases separated the two germline ends. CDR3 length equals 18 residues. Germline-derived CDR1 and CDR2 are LGHNA and YNFKEQ. CDR3 sequence (DNA): TGTGCCAGCAGCCAAGATGAGTCCTCAGGGGCACACTCCTACGAGCAGTACTTC. This sequence encodes CASSQDESSGAHSYEQYF.

This clone was seen more than once but under ten times. The chain uses TRBV27 and TRBJ1-5, with D possibly being TRBD1 (5 bases). Trimming cost V 7 bases and J 6 bases, with 10 bases left between them. The CDR3 has 12 residues. Germline lookup yields CDR1 MNHEY and CDR2 SMNVEV (reference sequence). The CDR3 loop is CASKTGGQPQHF. CDR3 in DNA: TGTGCCAGCAAGACGGGGGGTCAGCCCCAGCATTTT.

The table lists this clone with a few counts. CDR3 coding DNA: TGCGCCAGCAGCACCCGGGGGGGACACAATGAGCAGTTCTTC. Translated: CASSTRGGHNEQFF. The chain recombines TRBV5-1 with TRBJ2-1; the match to TRBD2 covers 8 bases. The CDR3 has 14 residues. Trimming cost V 4 bases and J 5 bases; bases outside gene matches: 5. Germline CDR1 reads SGHRS; CDR2 reads YFSETQ.

The V gene is TRBV30, the J gene TRBJ2-7; maybe TRBD1 (6 bases). This CDR3 is 13 amino acids long. Trimming shortened V by 3 bases and J by 1 base, and 10 bases separated the two germline ends. CDR1 and CDR2 (germline): GTSNPN, SVGIG (reference sequence). The CDR3 loop is CAWRPGESYEQYF. CDR3 nucleotides: TGTGCCTGGAGGCCAGGGGAATCCTACGAGCAGTACTTC.

This sequence joins TRBV5-1 and TRBJ2-1; D might be TRBD1 or TRBD2, each matching 5 bases. Germline CDR1 is SGHRS and CDR2 is YFSETQ. V lost 1 base to trimming and J lost 2 bases, with 10 bases between them. CDR3 length: 15 amino acids. The CDR3 sequence: CASSLSGPPYNEQFF. In DNA form, the CDR3 reads TGCGCCAGCAGCTTGTCGGGGCCACCCTACAATGAGCAGTTCTTC.

The CDR3 region has the DNA TGTGCCAGCAGCGTAGGTGGGGAGGAGCAGTACTTC. Translation: CASSVGGEEQYF. The gene calls are TRBV9 and TRBJ2-7; a possible D gene is TRBD2 (5 bases). The germline V gene encodes CDR1 SGDLS and CDR2 YYNGEE. The V gene lost 0 bases and the J gene lost 7 bases, with 8 bases spanning the gap. CDR3 size: 12 residues.

The chain employs TRBV13 and TRBJ1-1; 11 nucleotides agree with TRBD1. This CDR3 spans 12 amino acids. Germline CDR1 PRHDT, CDR2 FYEKMQ (reference sequence). Trimming took 8 bases from V and 5 from J; bases not matched to a gene: 1. The CDR3 DNA is TGTGCCAGCGGACAGGGGGCTACTGAAGCTTTCTTT. This codes for CASGQGATEAFF.

The chain combines TRBV4-1 with TRBJ2-5; TRBD2 is a possible D gene (7 bases). From germline, CDR1 is MGHRA and CDR2 YSYEKL. The CDR3 spans 17 residues. V dropped 4 bases and J dropped 1 base, with 19 bases sitting between them. CDR3 in DNA: TGCGCCAGCAGCCCATCCGGGGGGCGGGGGAGCCAAGAGACCCAGTACTTC. Encoded protein: CASSPSGGRGSQETQYF.

This clone was seen once. The rearrangement joins TRBV2 to TRBJ2-2, with TRBD1 matching over 9 bases. The trim removed 4 bases at V and 7 bases at J, leaving 13 bases unmatched. CDR3 length equals 17 residues. Germline CDR1 reads SNHLY; CDR2 reads FYNNEI. CDR3 region: CASSGDRVVLTVGELFF. In DNA, the CDR3 is TGTGCCAGCAGTGGGGACAGGGTGGTCCTAACTGTCGGGGAGCTGTTTTTT.

This clone was detected a few times. The chain combines TRBV7-9 with TRBJ1-2; D may be TRBD1 (5 bases). This CDR3 comprises 16 residues. CDR1 is SEHNR, CDR2 FQNEAQ, per germline (reference sequence). V was pared by 1 base and J by 1 base, with 13 bases between. The CDR3: CASSLVGGPDNYGYTF. CDR3 bases: TGTGCCAGCAGCTTAGTGGGGGGTCCAGATAACTATGGCTACACCTTC.

This clone showed up just a few times. As DNA, the CDR3 is TGTGCCAGCACTCTGATCGCCGGGGGCGGCACTGAAGCTTTCTTT. This sequence encodes CASTLIAGGGTEAFF. The genes are TRBV7-4 and TRBJ1-1; a possible D gene is TRBD1 (6 bases). Germline-derived CDR1 and CDR2 are SGHVT and SQSDAQ. The CDR3 is 15 residues long. Trimming pared 7 bases from V and 4 bases from J, leaving 19 bases between.

This clone was observed a few times. This chain joins TRBV27 and TRBJ2-6, with TRBD1 as a possible D gene (5 bases). Trimming shortened V by 6 bases and J by 0 bases, and 9 bases separated the two germline ends. This CDR3 spans 15 amino acids. Per germline, CDR1 MNHEY and CDR2 SMNVEV (reference sequence). CDR3 sequence (DNA): TGTGCCAGCAGCCCACAGGCCTCTGGGGCCAACGTCCTGACTTTC. Amino acid sequence: CASSPQASGANVLTF.

This clone has more than one count but fewer than ten. V gene TRBV7-9 combines with J gene TRBJ2-5; D is possibly TRBD1 (6 bases). V lost 6 bases to trimming and J lost 7 bases, with 9 bases between them. Germline V gene lookup returns CDR1 SEHNR and CDR2 FQNEAQ (reference sequence). The CDR3 covers 11 residues. For the CDR3, the DNA is TGTGCCAGCAGGGGGGCCCGGACCCAGTACTTC. Its translation is CASRGARTQYF.